Each of the 7 T cell receptor beta chains below was sequenced from the same sample in a study of T cell responses to AZD1222 COVID-19 vaccine. The data were produced by immunoSEQ multiplex PCR, yet TCRdb's version contains in-frame clones alone and is incomplete. The table records approximately 120,000 clones, approximately 90% of them present only once. This material consisted of peripheral blood, taken on day 0 of AZD1222 vaccination. Receptors originate from an adult in good health.

The chain uses TRBV4-1 and TRBJ1-4; TRBD1 is a possible D gene (6 bases). This CDR3 is 16 amino acids long. Germline V gives CDR1 MGHRA, CDR2 YSYEKL. The V and J ends lost 3 bases and 6 bases respectively, with 17 bases between them. DNA for the CDR3: TGCGCCAGCAGCCATCCCTGGGGGGGCGAGGATGAAAAACTGTTTTTT. Residues: CASSHPWGGEDEKLFF.

The chain employs TRBV10-3 and TRBJ2-7; 7 bases agree with TRBD1. This CDR3 is built from 16 residues. Germline CDR1 and CDR2: ENHRY and SYGVKD. After removal of 3 bases from V and 0 bases from J, the junction contained 8 bases not matched to a gene. CDR3 coding DNA: TGTGCCATCAGTGAACCCGACCGGGACAGCTCCTACGAGCAGTACTTC. Protein product: CAISEPDRDSSYEQYF.

The CDR3 region is CSAVRGNTIYF. The CDR3 DNA follows: TGCAGTGCAGTACGAGGAAACACCATATATTTT. The chain combines TRBV20-1 with TRBJ1-3; D gene ambiguous. The CDR3 consists of 11 residues. V lost 6 bases and J lost 4, with 7 bases in between. Germline V gene data show CDR1 as DFQATT and CDR2 as SNEGSKA (reference sequence).

V is TRBV4-1 and J is TRBJ1-4; 10 bases map to TRBD1. Germline assignment: CDR1 MGHRA and CDR2 YSYEKL. J lost 4 bases, V lost 4 bases, and 15 bases had no gene match. The CDR3 extends over 19 amino acids. Here the CDR3 DNA reads TGCGCCAGCAGCCCCCTTAACGTCCCGGGACAGGGGCGTAATGAAAAACTGTTTTTT. Translation: CASSPLNVPGQGRNEKLFF.

This chain connects TRBV29-1 to TRBJ2-7; D possibly corresponds to TRBD1 (5 bases). The V end lost 6 bases, the J end lost 7 bases, and 16 bases lay between the germline ends. CDR1 and CDR2 from the germline V gene are SQVTM and ANQGSEA. This CDR3 spans 12 amino acids. CDR3: CSVVNQGLEQYF. CDR3 nucleotide sequence: TGCAGCGTAGTAAATCAGGGATTAGAGCAGTACTTC.

This chain's CDR3 is CASSQDSGRAKNIQYF. Written as DNA, the CDR3 is TGCGCCAGCAGCCAAGATTCGGGGAGGGCCAAAAACATTCAGTACTTC. The rearrangement links TRBV4-3 to TRBJ2-4, with D possibly being TRBD2 (6 bases). There are 16 residues in the CDR3. Trimming cost V 0 bases and J 1 base, with 10 bases left between them. Germline CDR1 is LGHNA and CDR2 is YSLEER.

V gene TRBV11-2 combines with J gene TRBJ1-5; no clear D. The CDR3 length is 15 residues. Looked up from germline, CDR1 is SGHAT and CDR2 is FQNNGV. The V and J ends lost 0 bases and 3 bases respectively, with 9 bases between them. CDR3: CASSLDRQPNQPQHF. The CDR3, as DNA: TGTGCCAGCAGCTTAGACCGACAACCCAATCAGCCCCAGCATTTT. The variable domain in full, completed from reference TRBV11-2 and TRBJ1-5, reads EAGVAQSPRYKIIEKRQSVAFWCNPISGHATLYWYQQILGQGPKLLIQFQNNGVVDDSQLPKDRFSAERLKGVDSTLKIQPAKLEDSAVYLCASSLDRQPNQPQHFGDGTRLSIL.